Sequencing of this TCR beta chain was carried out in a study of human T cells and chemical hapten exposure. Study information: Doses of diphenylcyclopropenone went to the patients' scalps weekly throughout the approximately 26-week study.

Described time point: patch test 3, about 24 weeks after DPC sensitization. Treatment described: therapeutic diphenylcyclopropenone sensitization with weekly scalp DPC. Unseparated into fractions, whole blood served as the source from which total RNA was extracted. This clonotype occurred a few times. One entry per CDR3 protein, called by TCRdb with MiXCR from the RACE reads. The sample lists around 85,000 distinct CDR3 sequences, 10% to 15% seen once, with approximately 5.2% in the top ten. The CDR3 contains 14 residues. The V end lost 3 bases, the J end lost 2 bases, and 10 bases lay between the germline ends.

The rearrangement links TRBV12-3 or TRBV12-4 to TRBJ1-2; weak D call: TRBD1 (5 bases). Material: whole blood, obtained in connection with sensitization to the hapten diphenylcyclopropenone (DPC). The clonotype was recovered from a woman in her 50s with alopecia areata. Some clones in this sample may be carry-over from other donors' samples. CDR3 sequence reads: CASSFQGSNYGYTF. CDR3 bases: TGTGCCAGCAGTTTTCAGGGTTCAAACTATGGCTACACCTTC.